Sequencing of this T cell receptor (beta chain) was carried out in a study of T cell changes during pregnancy in multiple sclerosis. The table came from immunoSEQ multiplex PCR; TCRdb's copy has only in-frame clones and leaves some out. The sample shows under 95,000 clones, 94% of them seen only once. This CDR3 region has 15 residues. Germline values: CDR1 SNHLY, CDR2 FYNNEI. Between the trimmed V and J ends, which lost 2 bases and 8 bases, there was a span of 13 bases. This clone was seen only once. This sequence joins TRBV2 and TRBJ1-6, with D unresolved. This receptor was identified in a female donor in good health, enrolled as a control in a pregnancy study. The starting material was peripheral blood, obtained in the second trimester of pregnancy. The CDR3 nucleotides read TGTGCCAGCAGTGAAAGCGGGTCCGGCTATTCACCCCTCCACTTT. Protein product: CASSESGSGYSPLHF.